This entry features one TCR beta chain sequence. The assay was immunoSEQ multiplex PCR, and TCRdb's table has in-frame clones only and misses some. The table records roughly 2,000,000 clones, about 95% of them present only once. The sample belongs to a study of shared clonotypes between healthy human individuals. This CDR3 is built from 12 residues. CDR1 is SEHNR and CDR2 is FQNEAQ in the germline V gene (reference sequence). With 7 bases removed from V and 11 bases from J, the gap between germline ends came to 17 bases. Naive-designated CD8 cells lacked CD45RO, were positively enriched for CCR7, and omitted terminally differentiated effector memory CD45RA+ cells.

The sample comprised naive CD8+ T cells sorted from blood. The sequence derives from a man aged 18 to 30 in good health. V gene TRBV7-9 combines with J gene TRBJ1-1; D may be TRBD1 (6 bases). The CDR3 DNA reads as TGTGCCAGCACCTTGGCGGGGGCGGAGGCTTTCTTT. It specifies CASTLAGAEAFF.